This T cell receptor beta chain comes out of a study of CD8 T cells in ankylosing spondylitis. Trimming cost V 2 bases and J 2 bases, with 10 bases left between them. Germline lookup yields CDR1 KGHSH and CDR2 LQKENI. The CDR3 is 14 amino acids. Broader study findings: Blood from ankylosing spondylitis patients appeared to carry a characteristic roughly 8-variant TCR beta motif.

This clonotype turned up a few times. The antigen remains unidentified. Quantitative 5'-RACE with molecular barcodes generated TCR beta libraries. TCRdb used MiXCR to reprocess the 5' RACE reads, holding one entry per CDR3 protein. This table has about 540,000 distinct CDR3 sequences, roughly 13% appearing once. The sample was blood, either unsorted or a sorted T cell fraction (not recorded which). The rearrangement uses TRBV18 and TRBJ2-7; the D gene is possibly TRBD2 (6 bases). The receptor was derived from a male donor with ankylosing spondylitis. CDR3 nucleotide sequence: TGTGCCAGCTCACCAACGGGGGTGACCTACGAGCAGTACTTC. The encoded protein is CASSPTGVTYEQYF.